This T cell receptor beta chain derives from a study of blood T cell repertoires in COVID-19. Study overall: The cDNA or gDNA used as material had been derived from T cells, B-cell-depleted T cells, or PBMCs.

Original handling: Amplification of reference gene primers was used by the study to estimate nucleated cell counts. Only in-frame clones appear in the TCRdb table, and some are missing; sequencing was by immunoSEQ multiplex PCR. That table supplies the V and J calls and clone size; D and trimming were determined from the DNA. This table has 250,000 to 300,000 clones, around 86% appearing once. The ends lost 3 bases at V and 5 bases at J; junction bases unmatched: 4. CDR3 size: 15 residues. Germline loops: CDR1 SEHNR, CDR2 FQNEAQ (reference sequence). The chain uses TRBV7-9 and TRBJ2-7; 13 positions agree with TRBD2. Source material: peripheral blood. The sequence derives from a woman aged 40 to 50 who had recovered from COVID-19. CDR3 DNA: TGTGCCAGCAGCTTGGGGGGACTAGCGGGGAACGAGCAGTACTTC. Its protein is CASSLGGLAGNEQYF. The full variable domain, rest sourced from reference TRBV7-9 and TRBJ2-7, is DTGVSQNPRHKITKRGQNVTFRCDPISEHNRLYWYRQTLGQGPEFLTYFQNEAQLEKSRLLSDRFSAERPKGSFSTLEIQRTEQGDSAMYLCASSLGGLAGNEQYFGPGTRLTVT.